The 18 T cell receptor beta chains reported below all come from one sample, sequenced in a study of shared clonotypes between healthy human individuals. Using immunoSEQ multiplex PCR, the repertoire was profiled, and TCRdb retains in-frame clones only, with some absent. This sample carries about 2.4 million clones, under 95% of them seen once, and the ten largest clones take about 0.34%. The sequencing input was naive CD4+ T cells from PBMCs. Specified subset: CD45RA+ positively selected. The receptors here all came from a man younger than 30 in good health. Some clones in this sample may be carry-over from other donors' samples.

The CDR3 coding sequence is TGCGCCAGCAGCAAGGGACTAGCGGGAGTCGTCGATGAGCAGTTCTTC. Translated: CASSKGLAGVVDEQFF. This chain joins TRBV5-1 and TRBJ2-1; TRBD2 agrees at 14 bases. This CDR3 spans 16 amino acids. Germline V CDR1 and CDR2: SGHRS, YFSETQ. J gave up 8 bases and V 4 bases, and 8 bases lay outside the gene matches.

The rearrangement uses TRBV10-3 and TRBJ2-7; D not certain. This CDR3 comprises 13 residues. Germline V gene data show CDR1 as ENHRY and CDR2 as SYGVKD. The V end was cut by 2 bases, the J end by 2 bases, with 7 bases between. This CDR3 reads CAISEVGPYEQYF. The CDR3 bases are TGTGCCATCAGTGAGGTCGGCCCCTACGAGCAGTACTTC.

The chain's CDR3 is CASSQSGRYNEQFF. The CDR3 coding sequence is TGTGCCAGCAGCCAAAGCGGGAGGTACAATGAGCAGTTCTTC. The rearrangement uses TRBV7-3 and TRBJ2-1; 9 bases align to TRBD2. Germline assignment: CDR1 SGHTA and CDR2 FQGTGA. Germline trimming cut 5 bases from V and 4 bases from J; bases unmatched to any gene: 3. CDR3 length: 14 residues.

This clone came up once. This chain links TRBV4-3 with TRBJ2-5; 7 bases fit TRBD2. The CDR3 runs 15 residues. Germline CDR1 LGHNA, CDR2 YSLEER. V lost 1 base and J lost 2; bases outside the gene matches: 4. CDR3 bases: TGCGCCAGCAGCCAAGGGGGGAGGGGTCAAGAGACCCAGTACTTC. Translation: CASSQGGRGQETQYF.

This chain joins TRBV6-5 and TRBJ2-2, with D possibly matching TRBD2 (5 bases). Germline CDR1 is MNHEY and CDR2 is SVGAGI. The CDR3 is 13 residues long. Trimming cost V 6 bases and J 5 bases, with 10 bases left between them. The CDR3: CASSLEGTGELFF. The CDR3 DNA follows: TGTGCCAGCAGCCTAGAGGGAACCGGGGAGCTGTTTTTT.

V is TRBV28 and J is TRBJ2-1; 13 nucleotides agree with TRBD2. Looked up from germline, CDR1 is MDHEN and CDR2 is SYDVKM. This CDR3 comprises 15 residues. With V trimmed by 5 bases and J by 8 bases, 6 bases remained unmatched. The chain's CDR3 is CASSQWTSGSHEQFF. The CDR3 DNA reads as TGTGCCAGCAGTCAATGGACTAGCGGGAGTCATGAGCAGTTCTTC.

The chain has TRBV5-6 and TRBJ1-1, with a tentative D call TRBD1 (6 bases). V lost 4 bases, J lost 2 bases, and 15 bases lay in between. The CDR3 sequence is 15 residues long. Germline CDR1 SGHDT, CDR2 YYEEEE. The CDR3 nucleotides read TGTGCCAGCAGCCACCGCAGGGGAGCCAACACTGAAGCTTTCTTT. Translation gives CASSHRRGANTEAFF.

This chain connects TRBV4-3 to TRBJ2-2; TRBD1 aligns across 11 bases. Germline CDR1 and CDR2: LGHNA and YSLEER. With V trimmed by 0 bases and J by 7 bases, 10 bases remained unmatched. The CDR3 has 18 residues. CDR3 amino acids: CASSQDSSGQGANGELFF. The CDR3 coding sequence is TGCGCCAGCAGCCAAGATTCCAGCGGACAGGGGGCGAACGGGGAGCTGTTTTTT.

The chain is built from TRBV19 and TRBJ1-5, with 8 nucleotides matching TRBD1. The J segment lost 6 bases and the V segment lost 6 bases, leaving 7 bases of the junction unmatched. Germline values: CDR1 LNHDA, CDR2 SQIVND (reference sequence). There are 14 residues in the CDR3. The CDR3 protein is CASSPNRGSQPQHF. For the CDR3, the DNA is TGTGCCAGTAGCCCCAACAGGGGGAGTCAGCCCCAGCATTTT.

CDR3 sequence: CASSLPGGNEKLFF. As DNA, the CDR3 is TGTGCCAGCAGCTTACCAGGGGGTAATGAAAAACTGTTTTTT. The chain has TRBV5-8 and TRBJ1-4, with 7 bases fitting TRBD1. Trimming cost V 2 bases and J 4 bases; bases outside gene matches: 2. Germline V lookup: CDR1 SGHTS, CDR2 YDEGEE. The CDR3 consists of 14 residues.

The chain combines TRBV2 with TRBJ2-7, with a weak D call TRBD2 (5 bases). This CDR3 is 13 amino acids long. CDR1 is SNHLY and CDR2 is FYNNEI in the germline V gene. V shed 7 bases and J shed 6 bases, with 16 bases lying between them. CDR3: CASTREPSSEQYF. The CDR3 DNA reads TGTGCCAGCACCCGGGAACCTTCATCCGAGCAGTACTTC.

This chain uses TRBV5-1 with TRBJ2-2; 7 nucleotides line up with TRBD1. The CDR3 has 17 residues. Per the germline V gene, CDR1 is SGHRS and CDR2 is YFSETQ. V shed 0 bases and J 4 bases; nucleotides not matched to a gene: 9. This CDR3 reads CASSLEGQGVITGELFF. DNA of the CDR3: TGCGCCAGCAGCTTGGAGGGCCAGGGGGTAATCACCGGGGAGCTGTTTTTT.

Concerning this clone: Other DNA sequences in the sample encode the same CDR3. The V and J genes are TRBV28 and TRBJ1-1; D call uncertain. The CDR3 covers 12 residues. V gave up 5 bases and J gave up 7 bases, with 11 bases separating them. CDR1 MDHEN and CDR2 SYDVKM come from the germline V gene. The CDR3 loop reads CASSPLGGEAFF. The CDR3 nucleotides are TGTGCCAGCAGTCCCCTCGGAGGTGAAGCTTTCTTT.

J is TRBJ2-5 and V is TRBV9; no firm D call. Germline V gene data show CDR1 as SGDLS and CDR2 as YYNGEE. Trimming cost V 7 bases and J 5 bases, with 15 bases left between them. CDR3 length: 13 residues. This CDR3 is CASGGVGSETQYF. In DNA, the CDR3 is TGTGCCAGCGGCGGAGTGGGCTCGGAGACCCAGTACTTC.

The chain employs TRBV28 and TRBJ1-4, with D unresolved. Germline CDR1 MDHEN, CDR2 SYDVKM. V was pared by 0 bases and J by 1 base, with 6 bases between. The CDR3 totals 15 residues. The CDR3 region has the DNA TGTGCCAGCAGTTTATGGGGCGGAACTAATGAAAAACTGTTTTTT. Amino acid sequence: CASSLWGGTNEKLFF.

This clone appeared a few times. The chain couples TRBV7-9 to TRBJ2-2; the match to TRBD2 covers 14 bases. CDR1 is SEHNR and CDR2 is FQNEAQ in the germline V gene (reference sequence). The CDR3 contains 16 residues. Unmatched junction bases numbered 6, after V lost 5 bases and J lost 7 bases. The CDR3 loop reads CASSQGLAGVDGELFF. CDR3 in DNA: TGTGCCAGCAGCCAGGGACTAGCGGGAGTTGACGGGGAGCTGTTTTTT.

This clone was observed a few times. The same CDR3 also results from other DNA sequences found in this sample. The CDR3 here is CASSYDGNTEAFF. CDR3 bases: TGTGCCAGCAGTTACGACGGGAACACTGAAGCTTTCTTT. The chain combines TRBV6-5 with TRBJ1-1; D is uncertain. Trimming stripped 2 bases from V and 1 base from J, with 5 bases between. The CDR3 contains 13 residues. The germline V gene encodes CDR1 MNHEY and CDR2 SVGAGI.

A note on this clone: Other DNA sequences in the same sample also yield this CDR3. The chain combines TRBV27 with TRBJ2-5; D perhaps matches TRBD2 (5 bases). This CDR3 comprises 13 residues. V gave up 6 bases and J gave up 0 bases, with 8 bases separating them. The V gene's germline CDR1 is MNHEY and CDR2 SMNVEV (reference sequence). The CDR3 bases are TGTGCCAGCAGCCGGACTTACCAAGAGACCCAGTACTTC. Protein: CASSRTYQETQYF.